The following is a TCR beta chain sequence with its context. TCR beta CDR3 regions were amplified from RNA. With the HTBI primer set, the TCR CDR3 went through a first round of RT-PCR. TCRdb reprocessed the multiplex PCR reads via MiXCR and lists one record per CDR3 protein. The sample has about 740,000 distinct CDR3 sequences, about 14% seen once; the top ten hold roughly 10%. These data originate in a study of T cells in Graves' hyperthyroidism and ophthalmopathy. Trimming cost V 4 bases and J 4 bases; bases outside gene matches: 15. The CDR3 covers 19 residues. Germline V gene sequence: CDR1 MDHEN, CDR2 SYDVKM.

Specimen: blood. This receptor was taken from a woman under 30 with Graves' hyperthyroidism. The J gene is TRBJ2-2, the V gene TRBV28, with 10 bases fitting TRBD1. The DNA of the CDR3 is TGTGCCAGCAGTTCGGGACAGGGGTATTTTCGAGTGAGCACCGGGGAGCTGTTTTTT. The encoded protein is CASSSGQGYFRVSTGELFF.